This TCR beta chain emerged from a study of blood T cells in healthy people across ages. The CDR3 spans 15 residues. The V gene's germline CDR1 is MNHNS and CDR2 SASEGT. A second PCR, run for roughly 7 to 12 cycles, used a sample-barcoded 5' primer plus a J-beta primer mix. One entry per CDR3 protein results from TCRdb running MiXCR on the 5' RACE reads. The data hold 1,300,000 or so distinct CDR3 sequences, with approximately 63% observed a single time. Each individual donor underwent a draw of 8 to 10 milliliters of peripheral blood. Total RNA extraction produced at least 6 micrograms (per sample) for the study. Whole-study findings and limits: Total diversity from one million sequenced T cells was likely underestimated.

This clonotype has just one count. What it recognizes is unknown. At one end, the junction sequence differs from germline, possibly due to a read error. The receptor's source is a man younger than 35 in good health. The chain combines TRBV6-1 with TRBJ2-5; 8 nucleotides align to TRBD1. The last part of the DNA fits TRBJ2-7 better; the J call may be wrong. The sequencing sample was made of blood. DNA for the CDR3: TGTGCCAGCATTGAAGCTGGACAGGGTAGACACGAGCAGTACTTC. Translation: CASIEAGQGRHEQYF.